The count of the clone carrying this TCR beta chain is one. These data come from a study of blood T cell repertoires in COVID-19. Looking at the study overall: T cells, B-cell-depleted T cells, or PBMCs provided the cDNA or gDNA that served as material.

The CDR3 runs to 16 residues. Germline CDR1 and CDR2: SGDLS and YYNGEE. Trimming took 3 bases from V and 5 from J; bases not matched to a gene: 4. The assay was immunoSEQ multiplex PCR, and TCRdb's table has in-frame clones only and misses some. Of over 130,000 clones listed, around 84% are singletons. Sequenced sample: peripheral blood. This TCR was sampled from a man between 65 and 85 years old with acute or convalescent COVID-19. The chain is built from TRBV9 and TRBJ2-5; 16 bases agree with TRBD2. This CDR3 reads CASSAGTSGGVETQYF. CDR3 DNA sequence: TGTGCCAGCAGCGCAGGGACTAGCGGGGGGGTCGAGACCCAGTACTTC.